Included here is one TCR beta chain sequence, with context. TCRdb keeps only in-frame clones here, not all; method: immunoSEQ multiplex PCR. The sample holds around 34,000 clones; around nine tenths are singletons and the top ten take roughly 10%. The trim removed 5 bases at V and 7 bases at J, leaving 6 bases unmatched. Germline V CDR1 and CDR2: PRHDT, FYEKMQ (reference sequence). The CDR3 totals 14 residues. This entry belongs to a study of T cell changes during pregnancy in multiple sclerosis. The rearrangement joins TRBV13 to TRBJ1-2; 11 bases are a match to TRBD1. The sample was CD8+ T cells from peripheral blood mononuclear cells, taken before pregnancy. The sequence derives from a female donor with multiple sclerosis, enrolled in a pregnancy study. The CDR3 DNA is TGTGCCAGCAGCCCCGGACAGGGGGCGCCTGGCTACACCTTC. Protein sequence: CASSPGQGAPGYTF.